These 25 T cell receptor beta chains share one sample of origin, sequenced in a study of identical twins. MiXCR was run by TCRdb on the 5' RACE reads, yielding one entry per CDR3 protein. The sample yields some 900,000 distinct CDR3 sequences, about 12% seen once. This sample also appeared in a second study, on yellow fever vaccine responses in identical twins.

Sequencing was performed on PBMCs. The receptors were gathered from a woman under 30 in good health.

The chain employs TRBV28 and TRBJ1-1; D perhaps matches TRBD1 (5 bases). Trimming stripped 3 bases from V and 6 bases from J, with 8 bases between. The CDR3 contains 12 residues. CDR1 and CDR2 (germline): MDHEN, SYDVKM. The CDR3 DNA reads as TGTGCCAGCAGTTTGTGGGGGTCTGAAGCTTTCTTT. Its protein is CASSLWGSEAFF.

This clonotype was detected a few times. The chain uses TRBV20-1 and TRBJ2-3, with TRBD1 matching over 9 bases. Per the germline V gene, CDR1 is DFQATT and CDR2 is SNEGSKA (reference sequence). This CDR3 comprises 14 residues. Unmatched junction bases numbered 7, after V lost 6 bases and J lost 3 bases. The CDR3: CSAHTGGGTDTQYF. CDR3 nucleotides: TGCAGTGCCCATACAGGGGGCGGTACAGATACGCAGTATTTT.

CDR3 in amino acids: CASSELSGGVANSPLHF. DNA for the CDR3: TGTGCCAGCAGTGAATTAAGTGGAGGGGTGGCGAATTCACCCCTCCACTTT. The V gene is TRBV25-1, the J gene TRBJ1-6, with a tentative D call TRBD1 (5 bases). Germline V gene lookup returns CDR1 MGHDK and CDR2 SYGVNS. V was shortened by 1 base and J by 7 bases, with 17 bases between the two germline ends. CDR3 length equals 17 residues.

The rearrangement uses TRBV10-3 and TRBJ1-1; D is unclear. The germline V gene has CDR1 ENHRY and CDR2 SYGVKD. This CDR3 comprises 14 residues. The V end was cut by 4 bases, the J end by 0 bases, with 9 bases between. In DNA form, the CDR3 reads TGTGCCATCAGTGTTAAGGAGATGAACACTGAAGCTTTCTTT. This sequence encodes CAISVKEMNTEAFF.

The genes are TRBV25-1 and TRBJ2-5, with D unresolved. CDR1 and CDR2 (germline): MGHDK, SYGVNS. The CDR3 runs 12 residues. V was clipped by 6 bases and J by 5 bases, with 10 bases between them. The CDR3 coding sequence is TGTGCCAGCAGCCCTACACTGGAGACCCAGTACTTC. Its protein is CASSPTLETQYF. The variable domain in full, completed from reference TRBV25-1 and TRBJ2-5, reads EADIYQTPRYLVIGTGKKITLECSQTMGHDKMYWYQQDPGMELHLIHYSYGVNSTEKGDLSSESTVSRIRTEHFPLTLESARPSHTSQYLCASSPTLETQYFGPGTRLLVL.

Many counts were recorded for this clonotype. The CDR3 sequence: CAISEPPGQGGNTIYF. CDR3 nucleotides: TGTGCCATCAGTGAGCCCCCGGGACAGGGAGGAAACACCATATATTTT. The chain links TRBV10-3 to TRBJ1-3, with 9 bases identical to TRBD1. The CDR3 is 16 residues long. Germline trimming cut 2 bases from V and 4 bases from J; bases unmatched to any gene: 6. The germline CDR1 and CDR2 sequences are ENHRY and SYGVKD.

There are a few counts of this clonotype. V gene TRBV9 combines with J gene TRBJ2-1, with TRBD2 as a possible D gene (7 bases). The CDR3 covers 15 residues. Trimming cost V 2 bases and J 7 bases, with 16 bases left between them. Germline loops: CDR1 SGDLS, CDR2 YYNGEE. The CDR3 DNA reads TGTGCCAGCAGCGTCCTTGGGGAGGGGGGGAATGAGCAGTTCTTC. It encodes CASSVLGEGGNEQFF.

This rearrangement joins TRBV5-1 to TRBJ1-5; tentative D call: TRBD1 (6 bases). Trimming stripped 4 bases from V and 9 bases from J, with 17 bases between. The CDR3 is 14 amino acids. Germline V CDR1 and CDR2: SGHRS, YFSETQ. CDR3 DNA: TGCGCCAGCAGCCCCGGGACACTCCAGGGGCCCCAGCATTTT. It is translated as CASSPGTLQGPQHF.

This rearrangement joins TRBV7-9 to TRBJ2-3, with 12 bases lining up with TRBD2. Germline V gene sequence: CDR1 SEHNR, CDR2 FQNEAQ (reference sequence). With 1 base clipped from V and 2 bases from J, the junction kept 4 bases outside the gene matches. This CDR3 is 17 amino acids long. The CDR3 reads CASSLGTSGILTDTQYF. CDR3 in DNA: TGTGCCAGCAGCTTAGGGACTAGCGGGATTCTCACAGATACGCAGTATTTT.

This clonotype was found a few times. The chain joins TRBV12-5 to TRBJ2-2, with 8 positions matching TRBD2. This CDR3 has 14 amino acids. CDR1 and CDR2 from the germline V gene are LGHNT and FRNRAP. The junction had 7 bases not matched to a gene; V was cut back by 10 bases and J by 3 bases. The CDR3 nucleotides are TGTGCTACCTACGGGACTAGAGACACCGGGGAGCTGTTTTTT. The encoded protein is CATYGTRDTGELFF.

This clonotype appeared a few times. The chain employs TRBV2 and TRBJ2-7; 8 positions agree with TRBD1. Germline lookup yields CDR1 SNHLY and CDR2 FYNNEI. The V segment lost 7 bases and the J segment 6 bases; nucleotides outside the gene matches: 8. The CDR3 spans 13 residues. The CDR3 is CASNSATGAEQYF. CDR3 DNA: TGTGCCAGCAACAGTGCGACAGGGGCCGAGCAGTACTTC. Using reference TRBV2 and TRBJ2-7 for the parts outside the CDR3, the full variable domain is EPEVTQTPSHQVTQMGQEVILRCVPISNHLYFYWYRQILGQKVEFLVSFYNNEISEKSEIFDDQFSVERPDGSNFTLKIRSTKLEDSAMYFCASNSATGAEQYFGPGTRLTVT.

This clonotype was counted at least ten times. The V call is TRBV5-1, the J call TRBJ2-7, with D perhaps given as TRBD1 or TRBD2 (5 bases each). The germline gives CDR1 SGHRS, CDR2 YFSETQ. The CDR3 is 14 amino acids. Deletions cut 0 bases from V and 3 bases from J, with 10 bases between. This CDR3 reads CASSLGGTLYEQYV. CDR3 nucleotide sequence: TGCGCCAGCAGCTTGGGGGGGACCCTCTACGAGCAGTACGTC.

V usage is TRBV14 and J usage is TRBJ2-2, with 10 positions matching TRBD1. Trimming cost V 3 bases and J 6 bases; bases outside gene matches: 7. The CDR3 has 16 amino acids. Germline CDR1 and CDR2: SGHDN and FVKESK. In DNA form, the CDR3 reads TGTGCCAGCAGCCATTCCGGGACAGGGGTCGCCGGGGAGCTGTTTTTT. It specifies CASSHSGTGVAGELFF.

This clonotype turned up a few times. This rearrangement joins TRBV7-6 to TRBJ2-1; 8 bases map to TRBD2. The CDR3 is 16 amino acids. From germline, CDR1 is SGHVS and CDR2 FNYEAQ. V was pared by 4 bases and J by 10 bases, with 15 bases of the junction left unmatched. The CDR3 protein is CASSSMGGGKMWEQFF. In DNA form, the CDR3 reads TGTGCCAGCAGCTCCATGGGCGGGGGGAAAATGTGGGAGCAGTTCTTC. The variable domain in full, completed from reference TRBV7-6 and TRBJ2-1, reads GAGVSQSPRYKVTKRGQDVALRCDPISGHVSLYWYRQALGQGPEFLTYFNYEAQQDKSGLPNDRFSAERPEGSISTLTIQRTEQRDSAMYRCASSSMGGGKMWEQFFGPGTRLTVL.

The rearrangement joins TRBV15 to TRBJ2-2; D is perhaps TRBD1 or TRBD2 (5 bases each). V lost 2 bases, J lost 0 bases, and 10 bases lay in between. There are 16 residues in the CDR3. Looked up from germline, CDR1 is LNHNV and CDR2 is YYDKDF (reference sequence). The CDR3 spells CATSRLGRTNTGELFF. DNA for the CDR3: TGTGCCACCAGCAGATTGGGACGGACGAACACCGGGGAGCTGTTTTTT. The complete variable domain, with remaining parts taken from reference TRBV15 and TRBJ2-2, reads DAMVIQNPRYQVTQFGKPVTLSCSQTLNHNVMYWYQQKSSQAPKLLFHYYDKDFNNEADTPDNFQSRRPNTSFCFLDIRSPGLGDTAMYLCATSRLGRTNTGELFFGEGSRLTVL.

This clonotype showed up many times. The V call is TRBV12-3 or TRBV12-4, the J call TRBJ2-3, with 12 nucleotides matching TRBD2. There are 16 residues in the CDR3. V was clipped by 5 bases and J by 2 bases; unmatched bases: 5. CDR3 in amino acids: CASSPLAGGLTDTQYF. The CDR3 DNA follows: TGTGCCAGCAGTCCTCTAGCGGGGGGGCTCACAGATACGCAGTATTTT.

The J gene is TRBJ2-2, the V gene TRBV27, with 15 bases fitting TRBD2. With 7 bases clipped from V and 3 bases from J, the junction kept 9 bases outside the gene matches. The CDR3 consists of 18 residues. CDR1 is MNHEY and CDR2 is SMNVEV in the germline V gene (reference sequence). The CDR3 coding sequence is TGTGCCAGCACCCCTGGACTAGCGGGAGGGCCGCACACCGGGGAGCTGTTTTTT. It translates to CASTPGLAGGPHTGELFF.

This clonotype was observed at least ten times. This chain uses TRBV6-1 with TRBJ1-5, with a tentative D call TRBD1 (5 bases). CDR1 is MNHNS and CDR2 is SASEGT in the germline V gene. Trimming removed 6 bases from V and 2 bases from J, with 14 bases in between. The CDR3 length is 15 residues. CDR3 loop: CASSPIQGGNQPQHF. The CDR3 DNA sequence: TGTGCCAGCAGCCCCATTCAGGGTGGCAATCAGCCCCAGCATTTT.

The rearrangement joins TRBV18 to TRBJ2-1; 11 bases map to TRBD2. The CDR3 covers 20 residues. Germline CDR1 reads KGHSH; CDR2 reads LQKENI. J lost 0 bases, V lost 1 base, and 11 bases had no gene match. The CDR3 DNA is TGTGCCAGCTCACCACGACTAGCGGGGACGACTGATAGCTCCTACAATGAGCAGTTCTTC. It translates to CASSPRLAGTTDSSYNEQFF.

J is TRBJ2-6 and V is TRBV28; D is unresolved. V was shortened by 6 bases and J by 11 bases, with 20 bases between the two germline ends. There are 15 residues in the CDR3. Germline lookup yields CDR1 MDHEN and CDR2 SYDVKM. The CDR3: CASSRNDLPLYVLTF. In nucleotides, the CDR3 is TGTGCCAGCAGCCGAAACGACCTACCTCTTTACGTCCTGACTTTC. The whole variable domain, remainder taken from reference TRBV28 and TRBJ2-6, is DVKVTQSSRYLVKRTGEKVFLECVQDMDHENMFWYRQDPGLGLRLIYFSYDVKMKEKGDIPEGYSVSREKKERFSLILESASTNQTSMYLCASSRNDLPLYVLTFGAGSRLTVL.

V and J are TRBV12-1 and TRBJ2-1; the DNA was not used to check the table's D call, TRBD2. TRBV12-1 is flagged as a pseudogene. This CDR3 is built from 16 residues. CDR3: CASSFGGLAGDNEQFF. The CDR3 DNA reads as TGTGCCAGCAGCTTTGGAGGACTAGCGGGAGACAATGAGCAGTTCTTC.

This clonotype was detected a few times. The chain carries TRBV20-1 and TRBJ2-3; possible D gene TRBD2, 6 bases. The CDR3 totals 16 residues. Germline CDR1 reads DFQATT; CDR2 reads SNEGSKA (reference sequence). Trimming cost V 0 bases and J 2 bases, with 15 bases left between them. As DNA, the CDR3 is TGCAGTGCTAGAGATGCGAGGGGACTTTACACAGATACGCAGTATTTT. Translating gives CSARDARGLYTDTQYF.

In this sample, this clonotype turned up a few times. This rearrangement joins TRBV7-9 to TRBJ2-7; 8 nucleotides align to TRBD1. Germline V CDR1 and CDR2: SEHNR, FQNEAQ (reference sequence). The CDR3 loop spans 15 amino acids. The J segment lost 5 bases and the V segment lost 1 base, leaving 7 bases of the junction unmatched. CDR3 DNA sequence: TGTGCCAGCAGCTTAGGGGGCAAGACAGGGGACGAGCAGTACTTC. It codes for CASSLGGKTGDEQYF.

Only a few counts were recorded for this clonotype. The CDR3 DNA is TGTGCCACCAGCAGGGCCCCGGGGGGGGGGTGGAACACCGGGGAGCTGTTTTTT. This encodes CATSRAPGGGWNTGELFF. The J gene is TRBJ2-2, the V gene TRBV15; 8 bases match TRBD2. The CDR3 runs to 18 residues. V gave up 3 bases and J gave up 1 base; unmatched junction bases: 10. Germline V gives CDR1 LNHNV, CDR2 YYDKDF (reference sequence). The complete variable domain, with remaining parts taken from reference TRBV15 and TRBJ2-2, reads DAMVIQNPRYQVTQFGKPVTLSCSQTLNHNVMYWYQQKSSQAPKLLFHYYDKDFNNEADTPDNFQSRRPNTSFCFLDIRSPGLGDTAMYLCATSRAPGGGWNTGELFFGEGSRLTVL.

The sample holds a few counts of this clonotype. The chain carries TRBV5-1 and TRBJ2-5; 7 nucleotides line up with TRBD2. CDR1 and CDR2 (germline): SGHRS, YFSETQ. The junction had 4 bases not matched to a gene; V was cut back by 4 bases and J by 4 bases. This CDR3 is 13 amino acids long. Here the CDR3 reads CASSGLDRETQYF. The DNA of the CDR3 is TGCGCCAGCAGCGGACTAGATCGAGAGACCCAGTACTTC.